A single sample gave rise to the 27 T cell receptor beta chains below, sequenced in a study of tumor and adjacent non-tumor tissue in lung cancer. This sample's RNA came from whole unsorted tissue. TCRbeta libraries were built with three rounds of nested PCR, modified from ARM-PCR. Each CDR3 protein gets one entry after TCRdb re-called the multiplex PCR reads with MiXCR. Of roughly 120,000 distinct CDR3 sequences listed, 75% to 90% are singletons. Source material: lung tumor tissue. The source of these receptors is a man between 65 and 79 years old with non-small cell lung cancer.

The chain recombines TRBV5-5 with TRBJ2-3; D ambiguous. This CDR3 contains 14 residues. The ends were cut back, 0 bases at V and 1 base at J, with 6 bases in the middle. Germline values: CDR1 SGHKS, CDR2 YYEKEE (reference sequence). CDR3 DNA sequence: TGTGCCAGCAGCTTGGATGGGCGCACAGATACGCAGTATTTT. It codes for CASSLDGRTDTQYF.

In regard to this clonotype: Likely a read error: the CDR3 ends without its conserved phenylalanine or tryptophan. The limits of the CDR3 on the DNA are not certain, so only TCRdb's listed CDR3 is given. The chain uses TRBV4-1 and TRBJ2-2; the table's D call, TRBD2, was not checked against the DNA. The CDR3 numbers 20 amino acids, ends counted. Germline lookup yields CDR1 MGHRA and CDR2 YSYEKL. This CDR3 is CASRARGSSGGPRGIGELYY.

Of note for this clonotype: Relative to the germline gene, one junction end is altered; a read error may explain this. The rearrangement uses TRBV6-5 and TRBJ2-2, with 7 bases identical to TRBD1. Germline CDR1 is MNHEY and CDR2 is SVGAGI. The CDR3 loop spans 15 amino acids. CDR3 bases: TGTGACAGCAGCCTCCAGGGGGTGAGCACCGGGGAGTTGTTTTTT. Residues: CDSSLQGVSTGELFF.

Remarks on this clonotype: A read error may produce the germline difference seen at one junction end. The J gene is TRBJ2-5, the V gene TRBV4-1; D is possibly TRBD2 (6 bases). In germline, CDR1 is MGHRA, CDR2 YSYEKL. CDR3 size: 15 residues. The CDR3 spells CDSSQGLGGLWTQCF. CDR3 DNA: TGCGACAGCAGCCAGGGACTCGGAGGCTTGTGGACCCAATGCTTC.

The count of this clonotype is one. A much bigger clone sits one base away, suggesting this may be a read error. This chain's CDR3 is CSVRLTGPGYTF. CDR3 bases: TGCAGTGTTAGGCTGACAGGCCCGGGCTACACCTTC. The chain couples TRBV20-1 to TRBJ1-2, with D tentatively TRBD1 (6 bases). V was pared by 7 bases and J by 8 bases, with 17 bases between. The germline gives CDR1 DFQATT, CDR2 SNEGSKA (reference sequence). The CDR3 consists of 12 residues.

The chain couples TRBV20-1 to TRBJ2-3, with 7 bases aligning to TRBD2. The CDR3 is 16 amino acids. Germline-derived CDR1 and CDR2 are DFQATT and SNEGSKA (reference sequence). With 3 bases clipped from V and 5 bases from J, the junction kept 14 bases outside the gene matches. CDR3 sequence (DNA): TGCAGTGCTAGTATGGTTAGCGGGTGGAACATAGATACGCAGTATTTT. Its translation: CSASMVSGWNIDTQYF.

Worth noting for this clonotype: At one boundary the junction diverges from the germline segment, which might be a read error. The CDR3: CASSSGTGGMIYEKLFF. The CDR3 DNA follows: TGTGCCAGCAGTTCCGGGACAGGGGGTATGATATATGAAAAGCTGTTTTTT. The V call is TRBV12-3 or TRBV12-4, the J call TRBJ1-4, with 11 bases identical to TRBD1. CDR3 size: 17 residues.

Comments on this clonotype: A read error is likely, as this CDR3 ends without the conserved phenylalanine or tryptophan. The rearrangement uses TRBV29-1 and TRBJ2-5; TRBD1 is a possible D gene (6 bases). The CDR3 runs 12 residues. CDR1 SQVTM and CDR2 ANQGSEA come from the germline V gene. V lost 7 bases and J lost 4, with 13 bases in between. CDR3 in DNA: TGCAGCGCTGGAGTAGGGGGAGAGACCCAGTACTAC. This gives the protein CSAGVGGETQYY.

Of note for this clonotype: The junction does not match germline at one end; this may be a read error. The CDR3 loop is CASSEGCNQPQHF. CDR3 nucleotides: TGTGCCAGCAGTGAAGGTTGCAATCAGCCCCAGCATTTT. The chain carries TRBV10-2 and TRBJ1-5; no clear D. The CDR3 is 13 residues long. Germline V gives CDR1 WSHSY, CDR2 SAAADI.

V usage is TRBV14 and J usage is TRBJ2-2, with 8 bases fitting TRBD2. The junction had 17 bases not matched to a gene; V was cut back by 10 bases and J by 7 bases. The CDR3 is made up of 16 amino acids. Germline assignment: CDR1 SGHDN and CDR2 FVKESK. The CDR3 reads CANRRTSGANNGELFF. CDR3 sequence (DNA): TGTGCCAACAGGCGAACTAGCGGAGCGAATAACGGGGAGCTGTTTTTT.

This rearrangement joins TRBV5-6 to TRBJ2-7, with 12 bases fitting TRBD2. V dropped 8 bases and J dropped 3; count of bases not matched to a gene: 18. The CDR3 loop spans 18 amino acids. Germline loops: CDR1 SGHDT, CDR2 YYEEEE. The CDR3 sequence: CARGLTLAGGPGNYEQYF. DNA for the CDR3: TGTGCCAGAGGCCTGACACTAGCGGGAGGCCCGGGTAACTACGAGCAGTACTTC.

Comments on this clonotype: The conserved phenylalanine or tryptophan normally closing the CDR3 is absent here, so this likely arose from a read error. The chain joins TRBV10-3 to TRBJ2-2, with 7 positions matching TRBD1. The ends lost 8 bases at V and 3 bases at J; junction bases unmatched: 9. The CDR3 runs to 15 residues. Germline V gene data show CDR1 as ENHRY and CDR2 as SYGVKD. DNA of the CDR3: TGTGCCATCGCTACAGGGGTAAATTACACCGGGGAGCTGTTTTCT. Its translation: CAIATGVNYTGELFS.

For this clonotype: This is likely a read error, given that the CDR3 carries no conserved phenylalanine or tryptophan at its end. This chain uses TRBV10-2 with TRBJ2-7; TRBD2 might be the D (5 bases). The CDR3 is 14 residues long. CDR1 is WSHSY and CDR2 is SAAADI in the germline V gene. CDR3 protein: CASLSGIGYDEQYL. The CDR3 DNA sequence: TGCGCAAGTTTATCCGGGATAGGGTATGACGAGCAGTACTTA.

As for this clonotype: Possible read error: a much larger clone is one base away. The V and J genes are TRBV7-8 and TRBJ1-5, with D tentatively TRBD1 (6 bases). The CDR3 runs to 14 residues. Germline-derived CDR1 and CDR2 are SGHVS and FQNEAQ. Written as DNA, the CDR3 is TGTGCCAGCAGCTTCGGGACACTTAATCAGTCCCAGCATTTT. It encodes CASSFGTLNQSQHF.

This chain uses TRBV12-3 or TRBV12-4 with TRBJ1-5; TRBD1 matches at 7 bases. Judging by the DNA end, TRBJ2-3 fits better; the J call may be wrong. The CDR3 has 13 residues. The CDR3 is CASCWDRVQPQYF. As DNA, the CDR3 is TGTGCCAGCTGTTGGGACAGAGTTCAGCCCCAGTATTTT.

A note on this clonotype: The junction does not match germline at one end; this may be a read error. Here the CDR3 reads CASRLYRYGHTF. CDR3 coding DNA: TGTGCTAGCAGATTATACAGATATGGCCACACCTTC. The V gene is TRBV11-1, the J gene TRBJ1-2; D unresolved. The CDR3 length is 12 residues. Germline V gene lookup returns CDR1 SGHAT and CDR2 FQDESV (reference sequence).

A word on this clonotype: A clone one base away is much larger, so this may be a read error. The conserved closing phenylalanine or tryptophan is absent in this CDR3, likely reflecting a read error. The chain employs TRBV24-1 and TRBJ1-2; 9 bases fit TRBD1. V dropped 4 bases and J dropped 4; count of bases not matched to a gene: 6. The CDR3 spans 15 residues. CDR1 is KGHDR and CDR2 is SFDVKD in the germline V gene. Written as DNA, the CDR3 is TGTGCCACCAGTGACGGACAGGGGACGACCTATGGCTACACCATC. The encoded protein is CATSDGQGTTYGYTI.

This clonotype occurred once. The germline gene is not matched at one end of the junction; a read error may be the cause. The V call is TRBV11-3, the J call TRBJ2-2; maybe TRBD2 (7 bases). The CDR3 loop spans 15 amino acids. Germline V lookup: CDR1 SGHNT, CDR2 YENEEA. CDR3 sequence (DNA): TGTGCCAGCACCTTAGGCGGGGGCCAGAACTGGGAGCTGTTATTT. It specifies CASTLGGGQNWELLF.

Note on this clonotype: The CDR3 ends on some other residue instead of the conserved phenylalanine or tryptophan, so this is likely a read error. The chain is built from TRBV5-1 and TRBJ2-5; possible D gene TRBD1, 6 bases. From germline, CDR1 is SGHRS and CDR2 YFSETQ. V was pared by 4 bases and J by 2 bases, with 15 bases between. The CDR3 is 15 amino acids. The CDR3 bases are TGCGCCAGCAGCATCGTACAGGGCCTACAAGAGACCCAGTACTAC. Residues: CASSIVQGLQETQYY.

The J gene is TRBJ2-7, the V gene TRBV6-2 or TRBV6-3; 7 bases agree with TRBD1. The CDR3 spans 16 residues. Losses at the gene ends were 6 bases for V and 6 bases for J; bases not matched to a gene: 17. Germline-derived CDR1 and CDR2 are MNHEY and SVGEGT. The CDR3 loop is CASSPFRKGANFEQYF. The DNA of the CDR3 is TGTGCCAGCAGCCCCTTCAGGAAGGGGGCCAACTTCGAGCAGTACTTC.

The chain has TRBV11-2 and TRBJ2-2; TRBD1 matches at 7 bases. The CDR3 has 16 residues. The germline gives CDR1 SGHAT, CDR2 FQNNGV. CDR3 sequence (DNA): TGTAACAGCAGCTTAATGAGCACAGGGGTTGCCGGGGAGCTGTTTTTT. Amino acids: CNSSLMSTGVAGELFF.

This chain's CDR3 is CASSLGGYYFYEQYF. The CDR3 region has the DNA TGCGCCAGCAGCTTGGGAGGATACTACTTCTACGAGCAGTACTTC. This chain links TRBV5-1 with TRBJ2-7, with unresolved D. This CDR3 comprises 15 residues. Trimming cost V 0 bases and J 3 bases, with 13 bases left between them. Per germline, CDR1 SGHRS and CDR2 YFSETQ. The complete variable domain, with remaining parts taken from reference TRBV5-1 and TRBJ2-7, reads KAGVTQTPRYLIKTRGQQVTLSCSPISGHRSVSWYQQTPGQGLQFLFEYFSETQRNKGNFPGRFSGRQFSNSRSEMNVSTLELGDSALYLCASSLGGYYFYEQYFGPGTRLTVT.

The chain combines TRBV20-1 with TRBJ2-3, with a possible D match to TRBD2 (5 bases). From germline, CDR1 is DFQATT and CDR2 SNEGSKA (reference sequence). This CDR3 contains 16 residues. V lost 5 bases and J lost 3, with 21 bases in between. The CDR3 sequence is CSAPRWSGGLTDTQYF. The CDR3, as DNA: TGCAGTGCTCCGCGTTGGTCCGGAGGCTTGACAGATACGCAGTATTTT.

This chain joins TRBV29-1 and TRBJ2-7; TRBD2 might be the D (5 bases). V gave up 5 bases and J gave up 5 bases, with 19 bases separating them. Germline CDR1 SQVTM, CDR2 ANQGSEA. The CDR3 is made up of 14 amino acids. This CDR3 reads CSVLRGQTLNEQYF. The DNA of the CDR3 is TGCAGCGTTCTCAGAGGGCAGACGTTGAACGAGCAGTACTTC.

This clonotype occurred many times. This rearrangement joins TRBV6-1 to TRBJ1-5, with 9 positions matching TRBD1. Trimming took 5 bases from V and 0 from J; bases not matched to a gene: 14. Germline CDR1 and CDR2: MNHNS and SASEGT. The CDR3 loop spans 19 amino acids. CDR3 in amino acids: CASSNKFPGQGSSNQPQHF. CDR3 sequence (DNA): TGTGCCAGCAGTAATAAGTTTCCGGGACAGGGAAGTAGCAATCAGCCCCAGCATTTT.

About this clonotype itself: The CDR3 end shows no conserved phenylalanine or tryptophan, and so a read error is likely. CDR3 protein: CASSQDRGQGARNTEAFY. The CDR3 region has the DNA TGTGCCAGCAGCCAAGATCGGGGACAGGGGGCCCGGAATACTGAAGCTTTCTAT. V is TRBV4-2 and J is TRBJ1-1, with 12 bases identical to TRBD1. There are 18 residues in the CDR3. Germline CDR1 and CDR2: LGHNA and YNFKEQ. V gave up 0 bases and J gave up 5 bases; unmatched junction bases: 10.

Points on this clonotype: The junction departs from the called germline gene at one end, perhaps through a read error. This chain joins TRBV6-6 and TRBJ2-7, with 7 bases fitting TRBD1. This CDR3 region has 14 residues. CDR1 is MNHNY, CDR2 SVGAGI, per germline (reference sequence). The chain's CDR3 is CANNSNRGSYEQYF. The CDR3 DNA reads TGTGCCAATAATTCCAACAGGGGATCCTACGAGCAGTATTTC.